These 2 T cell receptor beta chains share one sample of origin, sequenced in a study of T cells in localized non-small cell lung cancer. Repertoires were generated with immunoSEQ multiplex PCR, while TCRdb's copy carries only in-frame clones and drops some. The profile shows over 10,000 clones, 28% of them singletons. The material was lung tumor tissue, obtained before any cancer treatment. The receptor set was obtained from an older female donor with stage I lung adenocarcinoma.

This sequence joins TRBV5-1 and TRBJ2-5; 7 bases agree with TRBD1. Germline lookup yields CDR1 SGHRS and CDR2 YFSETQ. The CDR3 totals 14 residues. Losses at the gene ends were 4 bases for V and 5 bases for J; bases not matched to a gene: 8. CDR3 sequence (DNA): TGCGCCAGCAGCCCCGGGACAGTAGCTGAGACCCAGTACTTC. Translating it yields CASSPGTVAETQYF.

The CDR3 DNA sequence: TGTGCCAGCAGTTTGACAGCATCTACCTACGAGCAGTACTTC. It codes for CASSLTASTYEQYF. V usage is TRBV6-8 and J usage is TRBJ2-7; tentatively, D is TRBD1 (5 bases). The CDR3 is 14 residues long. Trimming left V 4 bases short and J 2 bases short, with 12 bases between. From germline, CDR1 is MNHGY and CDR2 SAAAGT.